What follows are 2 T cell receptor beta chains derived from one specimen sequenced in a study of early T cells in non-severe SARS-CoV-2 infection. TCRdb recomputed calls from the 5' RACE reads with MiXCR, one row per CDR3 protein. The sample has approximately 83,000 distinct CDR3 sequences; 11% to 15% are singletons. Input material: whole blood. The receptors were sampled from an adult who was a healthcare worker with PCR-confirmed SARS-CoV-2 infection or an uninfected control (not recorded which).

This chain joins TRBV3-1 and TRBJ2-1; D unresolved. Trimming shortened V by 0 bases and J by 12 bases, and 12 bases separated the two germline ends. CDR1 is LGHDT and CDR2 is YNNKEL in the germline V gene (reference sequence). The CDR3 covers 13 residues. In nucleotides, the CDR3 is TGTGCCAGCAGCCAAGATCTTGGGCAGTGGCAGTTCTTC. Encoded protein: CASSQDLGQWQFF.

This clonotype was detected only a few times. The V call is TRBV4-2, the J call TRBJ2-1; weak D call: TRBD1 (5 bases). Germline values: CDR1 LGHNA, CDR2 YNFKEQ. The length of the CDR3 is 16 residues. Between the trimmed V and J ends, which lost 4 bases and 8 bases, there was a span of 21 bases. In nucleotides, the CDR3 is TGTGCCAGCAGCCGTTCCATTGGGGCCGCCTTAGATGAGCAGTTCTTC. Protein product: CASSRSIGAALDEQFF.